The present T cell receptor beta chain was sequenced within a study of response to subunit inactivated influenza vaccine. V shed 4 bases, J shed 0 bases, and the junction held 1 base outside the gene matches. The CDR3 runs to 17 residues. A single record per CDR3 protein comes from TCRdb applying MiXCR to the RT-PCR reads. This sample has hundreds of thousands of distinct CDR3 sequences; 10% to 12% occur once, and the top ten carry 9.5% to 12%. This clonotype was seen more than once but under ten times. This sample also belongs to another study, concerning T cells expressing NK-cell markers. From that paper: TCR beta libraries carry UMIs added by 5'RACE template switching. Sorted CD3+CD56-NKG2C+, CD3+CD56+NKG2C+ and CD3+CD56+NKG2C- T cells supplied the TCR beta repertoires. For a handful of donors, the dominant NKG2C+ clonotypes made up roughly 1.0-7.0% of their CD8+ T cells. The study found these clonotypes also leading the CD3+CD56-NKG2C+ fraction in four donors. Unclear, still, was the HCMV specificity of the expanded NKG2C+ T cell clones.

The source of this sequence is a man aged 45-60 years who received an inactivated influenza vaccine. This chain connects TRBV12-3 or TRBV12-4 to TRBJ2-1, with 15 bases that match TRBD2. The source was PBMCs from blood, collected on the day of vaccination. The CDR3 is CASSWTSGRASYNEQFF. The CDR3, as DNA: TGTGCCAGCAGTTGGACTAGCGGGAGGGCCTCCTACAATGAGCAGTTCTTC.